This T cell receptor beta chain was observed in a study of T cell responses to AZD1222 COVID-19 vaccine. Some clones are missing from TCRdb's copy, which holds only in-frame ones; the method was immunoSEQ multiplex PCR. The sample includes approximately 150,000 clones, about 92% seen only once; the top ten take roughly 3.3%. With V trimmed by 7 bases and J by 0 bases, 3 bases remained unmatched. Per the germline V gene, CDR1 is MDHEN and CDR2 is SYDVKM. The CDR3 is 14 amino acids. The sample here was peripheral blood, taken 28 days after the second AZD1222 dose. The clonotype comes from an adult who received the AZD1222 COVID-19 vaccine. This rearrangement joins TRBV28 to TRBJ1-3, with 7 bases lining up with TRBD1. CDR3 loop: CASKGTASGNTIYF. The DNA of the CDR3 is TGTGCCAGCAAGGGGACAGCCTCTGGAAACACCATATATTTT.